This T cell receptor (beta chain) comes out of a study of immune evolution from preneoplasia to lung adenocarcinoma. H&E slides confirmed each diagnosis, reviewed by two pathologists independently. TCRdb's table, derived via immunoSEQ multiplex PCR, lists solely in-frame clones and lacks some. The sample yields about 8,000 clones, more than 75% seen once. The sample taken for sequencing was FFPE adjacent normal lung tissue. The sequence was collected from a person aged 70 to 85 with lung adenocarcinoma.

The CDR3: CASSTRDSLSYEQYF. The CDR3 nucleotides read TGTGCCAGCAGTACCCGGGACAGCCTCTCCTACGAGCAGTACTTC. The rearrangement links TRBV28 to TRBJ2-7; 7 nucleotides align to TRBD1. The CDR3 runs to 15 residues. V lost 5 bases to trimming and J lost 0 bases; unmatched junction nucleotides: 7. Germline V gene lookup returns CDR1 MDHEN and CDR2 SYDVKM.